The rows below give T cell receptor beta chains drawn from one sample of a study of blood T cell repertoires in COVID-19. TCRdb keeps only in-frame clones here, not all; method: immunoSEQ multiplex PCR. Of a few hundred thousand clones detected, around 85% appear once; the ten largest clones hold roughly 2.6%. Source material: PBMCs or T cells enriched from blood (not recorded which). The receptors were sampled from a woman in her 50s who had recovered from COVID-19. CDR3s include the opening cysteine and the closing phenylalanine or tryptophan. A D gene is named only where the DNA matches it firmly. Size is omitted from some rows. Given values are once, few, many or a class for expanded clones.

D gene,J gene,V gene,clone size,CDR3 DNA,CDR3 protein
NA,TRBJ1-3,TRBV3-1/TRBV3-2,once,TGTGCCAGCGCAAAGAGAGCCTCTGGAAACACCATATATTTT,CASAKRASGNTIYF
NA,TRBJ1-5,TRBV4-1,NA,TGCGCCAGCAGCCAAGAACGTCAGTGGCGGGGCAATCAGCCCCAGCATTTT,CASSQERQWRGNQPQHF
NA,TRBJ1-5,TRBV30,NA,TGTGCCTGGAGTGTACAAGGGGCTCAGCCCCAGCATTTT,CAWSVQGAQPQHF
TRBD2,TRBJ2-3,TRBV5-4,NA,TGTGCCAGCAGCTTGGGGTCTAGCGGGAGGCGCGCTAGCACAGATACGCAGTATTTT,CASSLGSSGRRASTDTQYF
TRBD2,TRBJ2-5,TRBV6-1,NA,TGTGCCAGCAGTGAAGCGCTCCGGCTAGCGGGGGGGCCAGAGGAGACCCAGTACTTC,CASSEALRLAGGPEETQYF
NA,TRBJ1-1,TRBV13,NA,TGTGCCAGCAGCTTACAGGGGCGAGGTGAAGCTTTCTTT,CASSLQGRGEAFF
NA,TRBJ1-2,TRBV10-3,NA,TGTGCCATCACCAAGGACCTGAGGGAGGGCTACACCTTC,CAITKDLREGYTF
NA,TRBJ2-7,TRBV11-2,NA,TGTGCCAGCAGCGAGCGCGGGGACTCCTACGAGCAGTACTTC,CASSERGDSYEQYF
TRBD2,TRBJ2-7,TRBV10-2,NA,TGCGCCAGCAGTGCAACAGAGTTGCGGGAGGGCCCCTACGAGCAGTACTTC,CASSATELREGPYEQYF
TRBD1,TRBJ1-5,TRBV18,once,TGTGCCAGCTCTCGACAGGGGGCGGATCAGCCCCAGCATTTT,CASSRQGADQPQHF
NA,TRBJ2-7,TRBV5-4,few,TGTGCCAGCAGCTTCCGGGACACCCTCTACGAGCAGTACTTC,CASSFRDTLYEQYF
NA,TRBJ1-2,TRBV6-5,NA,TGTGCCAGCAGGTACGGACAAGTCAACTATGGCTACACCTTC,CASRYGQVNYGYTF
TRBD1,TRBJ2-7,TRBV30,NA,TGTGCCTGGACAGGGGGCATCTCCTACGAGCAGTACTTC,CAWTGGISYEQYF